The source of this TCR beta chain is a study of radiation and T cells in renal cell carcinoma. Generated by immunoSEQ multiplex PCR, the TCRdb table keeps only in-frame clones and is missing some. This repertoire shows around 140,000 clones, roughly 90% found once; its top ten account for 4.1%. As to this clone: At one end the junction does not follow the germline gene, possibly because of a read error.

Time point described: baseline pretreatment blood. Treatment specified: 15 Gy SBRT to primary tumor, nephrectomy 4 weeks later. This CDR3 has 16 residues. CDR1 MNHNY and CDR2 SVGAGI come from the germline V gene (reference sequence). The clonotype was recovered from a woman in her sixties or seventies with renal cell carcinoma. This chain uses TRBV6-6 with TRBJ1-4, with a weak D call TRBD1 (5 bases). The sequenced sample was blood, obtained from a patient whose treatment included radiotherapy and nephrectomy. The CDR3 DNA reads TGTGCCAGCAGTTCTACCTCAGGGCCCAGGGATGAAACACTGTTTTTT. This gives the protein CASSSTSGPRDETLFF.